These 24 T cell receptor beta chains originate from one sample sequenced in a study of blood T cell repertoires in COVID-19 (dated by TCRdb to about 2020). The library was prepared using the immunoSEQ multiplex PCR assay. Imported from immuneACCESS, the table was reduced by TCRdb to in-frame sequences with V and J called. These copies leave out some clones; in studies compared against another copy, an unresolved V gene accounts for under half, and the cause of the remainder is not known. This sample is represented by some 300,000 clones; around four fifths of them were singletons. 4.1% of the sample belongs to the ten largest clones. Sequenced: peripheral blood. The receptors shown here come from a woman aged 45-65 years with active or convalescent COVID-19.

There are a few counts of this clone. This chain links TRBV7-6 with TRBJ1-2; no definite D call. Germline V CDR1 and CDR2: SGHVS, FNYEAQ. The germline V and J ends were trimmed by 2 bases and 0 bases, with 7 bases remaining between them. CDR3 length: 14 amino acids. CDR3 sequence: CASSLNGANYGYTF. The CDR3 DNA sequence: TGTGCCAGCAGCTTAAACGGAGCTAACTATGGCTACACCTTC.

The rearrangement joins TRBV3-1 (or the pseudogene TRBV3-2) to TRBJ1-2, with TRBD1 as a possible D gene (5 bases). Germline-derived CDR1 and CDR2 are LGHDT and YNNKEL (reference sequence). Trimming shortened V by 3 bases and J by 7 bases, and 12 bases separated the two germline ends. The CDR3 contains 13 residues. The CDR3 sequence: CASSQGEGPGYTF. The CDR3 nucleotides read TGTGCCAGCAGCCAGGGGGAGGGGCCTGGCTACACCTTC.

The rearrangement joins TRBV27 to TRBJ1-3; D possibly corresponds to TRBD1 (6 bases). The CDR3 is made up of 15 amino acids. Trimming removed 8 bases at V and 8 bases at J, with 22 bases between. In germline, CDR1 is MNHEY, CDR2 SMNVEV (reference sequence). In nucleotides, the CDR3 is TGTGCCAGCCGACCCAATGACAGGAAGGAGGACACCATATATTTT. Residues: CASRPNDRKEDTIYF.

This clone appeared once. The V call is TRBV24-1, the J call TRBJ2-1; 7 bases line up with TRBD1. Trimming at V came to 3 bases and at J to 0 bases, leaving 7 bases not matched to a gene. This CDR3 spans 17 amino acids. CDR1 and CDR2 from the germline V gene are KGHDR and SFDVKD. This chain's CDR3 is CATSDQDRLSSYNEQFF. CDR3 nucleotide sequence: TGTGCCACCAGTGATCAGGACAGGCTGAGCTCCTACAATGAGCAGTTCTTC.

This clone was seen a few times. The chain employs TRBV24-1 and TRBJ1-2, with D possibly being TRBD1 (5 bases). The V end lost 0 bases, the J end lost 9 bases, and 16 bases lay between the germline ends. The germline V gene has CDR1 KGHDR and CDR2 SFDVKD. The CDR3 has 15 amino acids. In DNA form, the CDR3 reads TGTGCCACCAGTGATTTGCGGCAGGGCTCTCCCCGCTACACCTTC. It codes for CATSDLRQGSPRYTF.

This sequence joins TRBV7-2 and TRBJ1-2, with D possibly matching TRBD1 (5 bases). With 1 base removed from V and 5 bases from J, the gap between germline ends came to 20 bases. From germline, CDR1 is SGHTA and CDR2 FQGNSA. The CDR3 loop spans 17 amino acids. The CDR3 sequence is CASSLGRATVSGYGYTF. For the CDR3, the DNA is TGTGCCAGCAGCTTAGGCCGGGCTACTGTCTCAGGGTATGGCTACACCTTC.

The chain is built from TRBV5-1 and TRBJ1-1; no clear D gene. CDR3 size: 15 residues. Germline CDR1 reads SGHRS; CDR2 reads YFSETQ. Trimming removed 2 bases at V and 0 bases at J, with 11 bases between. This chain's CDR3 is CASSFGGDLNTEAFF. Here the CDR3 DNA reads TGCGCCAGCAGCTTCGGAGGAGACTTGAACACTGAAGCTTTCTTT.

The chain uses TRBV27 and TRBJ1-6; possible D gene TRBD1, 5 bases. CDR1 is MNHEY, CDR2 SMNVEV, per germline (reference sequence). Trimming cost V 5 bases and J 7 bases, with 18 bases left between them. The CDR3 consists of 16 residues. The CDR3 region is CASSGPGVKNNSPLHF. The DNA of the CDR3 is TGTGCCAGCAGTGGCCCGGGGGTCAAGAACAATTCACCCCTCCACTTT.

As to this clone: A junction boundary mismatches the germline segment, possibly from a read error. V gene TRBV7-7 combines with J gene TRBJ2-3, with D uncertain. This CDR3 region has 14 residues. The germline V gene encodes CDR1 SSHAT and CDR2 FNYEAQ (reference sequence). The CDR3 is CASSPTASTDTQYF. The CDR3 DNA reads TGTGCTAGCAGCCCTACAGCTAGCACAGATACGCAGTATTTT.

The chain joins TRBV3-1 (or the pseudogene TRBV3-2) to TRBJ2-1; TRBD2 is a possible D gene (6 bases). This CDR3 comprises 14 residues. Trimming stripped 1 base from V and 6 bases from J, with 10 bases between. From germline, CDR1 is LGHDT and CDR2 YNNKEL (reference sequence). The CDR3 is CASSQVRGSNEQFF. In nucleotides, the CDR3 is TGTGCCAGCAGCCAAGTTCGGGGGAGCAATGAGCAGTTCTTC.

The rearrangement links TRBV18 to TRBJ2-7, with 11 nucleotides matching TRBD2. The germline V gene encodes CDR1 KGHSH and CDR2 LQKENI. This CDR3 has 15 residues. V was clipped by 5 bases and J by 2 bases; unmatched bases: 5. The CDR3 spells CASSVGTSGAYEQYF. The DNA for the CDR3 is TGTGCCAGCTCAGTCGGGACTAGCGGAGCCTACGAGCAGTACTTC.

This clone was observed a single time. DNA of the CDR3: TGTGCCAGCAGCGCTCTCGACGGGAGGGCCCTTGGCGAGCAGTACTTC. Protein product: CASSALDGRALGEQYF. The chain combines TRBV13 with TRBJ2-7, with TRBD2 matching over 8 bases. This CDR3 comprises 16 residues. After removal of 5 bases from V and 6 bases from J, the junction contained 15 bases not matched to a gene. Germline V gene sequence: CDR1 PRHDT, CDR2 FYEKMQ (reference sequence).

This clone was detected a few times. This sequence joins TRBV14 and TRBJ2-3; 15 positions match TRBD2. CDR3 length: 19 amino acids. Per germline, CDR1 SGHDN and CDR2 FVKESK. V was clipped by 3 bases and J by 6 bases; unmatched bases: 13. In DNA, the CDR3 is TGTGCCAGCAGCCACCAGAGGACTAGCGGGAGGGCCACCCCCGATACGCAGTATTTT. It encodes CASSHQRTSGRATPDTQYF.

The genes are TRBV18 and TRBJ2-5, with TRBD1 as a possible D gene (6 bases). The CDR3 sequence is 13 residues long. The V end lost 4 bases, the J end lost 5 bases, and 11 bases lay between the germline ends. Germline V CDR1 and CDR2: KGHSH, LQKENI. The CDR3 loop reads CASSRTGLETQYF. CDR3 DNA: TGTGCCAGCTCACGCACAGGGTTGGAGACCCAGTACTTC.

This chain links TRBV27 with TRBJ2-1; 7 bases line up with TRBD2. Germline CDR1 and CDR2: MNHEY and SMNVEV (reference sequence). Unmatched junction bases numbered 10, after V lost 5 bases and J lost 6 bases. This CDR3 region has 15 residues. The DNA of the CDR3 is TGTGCCAGCAGTCCCCTCCGGGAGGTGGCCAATGAGCAGTTCTTC. This encodes CASSPLREVANEQFF.

The J gene is TRBJ2-7, the V gene TRBV5-1; 12 bases align to TRBD2. Germline V gene sequence: CDR1 SGHRS, CDR2 YFSETQ. The CDR3 is 16 amino acids. The junction had 2 bases not matched to a gene; V was cut back by 0 bases and J by 1 base. DNA for the CDR3: TGCGCCAGCAGCTTGGGACTAGCGGGAGCATCCTACGAGCAGTACTTC. The encoded protein is CASSLGLAGASYEQYF.

CDR3 region: CASSPPRVVWGNQPQHF. CDR3 coding DNA: TGTGCCAGCAGTCCCCCTCGGGTGGTATGGGGCAATCAGCCCCAGCATTTT. The chain links TRBV28 to TRBJ1-5; D is uncertain. From germline, CDR1 is MDHEN and CDR2 SYDVKM. CDR3 length: 17 amino acids. V lost 5 bases to trimming and J lost 2 bases, with 19 bases between them.

This clone was counted only a few times. This chain uses TRBV2 with TRBJ1-2, with a weak D call TRBD1 (5 bases). CDR1 SNHLY and CDR2 FYNNEI come from the germline V gene. V lost 1 base and J 7 bases, leaving 13 bases between the germline ends. The CDR3 contains 14 residues. The CDR3 nucleotides read TGTGCCAGCAGTGAAGGGGGGGGACTCTCTGGCTACACCTTC. This translates into CASSEGGGLSGYTF.

This clone was seen a few times. The rearrangement links TRBV2 to TRBJ2-1, with 9 bases lining up with TRBD1. J gave up 1 base and V 4 bases, and 5 bases lay outside the gene matches. The CDR3 is 16 amino acids. Looked up from germline, CDR1 is SNHLY and CDR2 is FYNNEI. The CDR3 here is CASSVRDRGSYNEQFF. CDR3 nucleotides: TGTGCCAGCAGTGTCCGCGACAGGGGGTCCTACAATGAGCAGTTCTTC.

The chain uses TRBV6-5 and TRBJ2-5; TRBD1 matches 7 bases. The CDR3 totals 14 residues. The germline V gene encodes CDR1 MNHEY and CDR2 SVGAGI. The V and J ends lost 5 bases and 1 base, in that order; junction bases with no gene match: 4. CDR3 loop: CASSRTGFQETQYF. Written as DNA, the CDR3 is TGTGCCAGCAGTCGGACAGGTTTCCAAGAGACCCAGTACTTC.

This chain joins TRBV5-1 and TRBJ1-1; D is possibly TRBD1 (6 bases). This CDR3 has 13 amino acids. The V gene's germline CDR1 is SGHRS and CDR2 YFSETQ. V lost 4 bases and J lost 10, with 17 bases in between. This CDR3 is CASSLGGSPGAFF. DNA of the CDR3: TGCGCCAGCAGCCTGGGGGGCAGCCCTGGAGCTTTCTTT.

Concerning this clone itself: The sample holds other DNA sequences that translate to the same CDR3. The chain couples TRBV5-1 to TRBJ2-7; no reliable D call. Trimming shortened V by 1 base and J by 0 bases, and 8 bases separated the two germline ends. CDR3 length equals 14 residues. CDR1 SGHRS and CDR2 YFSETQ come from the germline V gene. The chain's CDR3 is CASSLYRSSYEQYF. The CDR3 DNA follows: TGCGCCAGCAGCTTGTATAGGAGCTCCTACGAGCAGTACTTC. The full variable domain, its missing parts supplied by reference TRBV5-1 and TRBJ2-7, is KAGVTQTPRYLIKTRGQQVTLSCSPISGHRSVSWYQQTPGQGLQFLFEYFSETQRNKGNFPGRFSGRQFSNSRSEMNVSTLELGDSALYLCASSLYRSSYEQYFGPGTRLTVT.

This sequence joins TRBV6-4 and TRBJ1-4; no definite D call. Germline CDR1 reads MRHNA; CDR2 reads SNTAGT. Trimming left V 7 bases short and J 8 bases short, with 11 bases between. The CDR3 length is 12 residues. Written as DNA, the CDR3 is TGTGCCAGCACTCGGGTAGGCGAAAAACTGTTTTTT. It encodes CASTRVGEKLFF.

This chain links TRBV10-1 with TRBJ1-1; D is unresolved. Germline assignment: CDR1 WNHNN and CDR2 SYGVQD (reference sequence). The CDR3 runs 12 residues. V shed 8 bases and J shed 0 bases, with 7 bases lying between them. The CDR3 sequence is CASLPVNTEAFF. As DNA, the CDR3 is TGCGCCAGCCTTCCGGTGAACACTGAAGCTTTCTTT.